The 20 T cell receptor beta chains below all came from one sample that was sequenced in a study of blood T cell repertoires in COVID-19. The method was immunoSEQ multiplex PCR; TCRdb's version includes in-frame clones alone and lacks a portion of them. Of more than 65,000 clones listed, approximately 90% are singletons. The sample taken for sequencing was peripheral blood. These receptors originate from a human donor in a cohort sampled during active COVID-19.

The rearrangement joins TRBV18 to TRBJ2-7; 12 positions agree with TRBD2. The CDR3 is made up of 15 amino acids. Germline V gene data show CDR1 as KGHSH and CDR2 as LQKENI. The trim removed 5 bases at V and 0 bases at J, leaving 2 bases unmatched. CDR3 in amino acids: CASSAGLAGSYEQYF. CDR3 DNA: TGTGCCAGCTCAGCGGGACTAGCGGGCTCCTACGAGCAGTACTTC.

In this sample, this clone turned up a few times. V usage is TRBV27 and J usage is TRBJ2-7; 7 positions agree with TRBD1. This CDR3 contains 13 residues. V trimming: 3 bases; J trimming: 4 bases; junction bases outside the gene matches: 3. Germline V CDR1 and CDR2: MNHEY, SMNVEV (reference sequence). The CDR3 loop reads CASSLGQIYEQYF. For the CDR3, the DNA is TGTGCCAGCAGTTTGGGACAGATATACGAGCAGTACTTC.

The chain employs TRBV2 and TRBJ2-7; 7 positions agree with TRBD1. The CDR3 has 14 amino acids. J gave up 3 bases and V 8 bases, and 10 bases lay outside the gene matches. CDR1 is SNHLY and CDR2 is FYNNEI in the germline V gene. The CDR3: CASETGTAYYEQYF. CDR3 nucleotide sequence: TGTGCCAGCGAAACCGGGACAGCGTACTACGAGCAGTACTTC. The full variable domain, its missing parts supplied by reference TRBV2 and TRBJ2-7, is EPEVTQTPSHQVTQMGQEVILRCVPISNHLYFYWYRQILGQKVEFLVSFYNNEISEKSEIFDDQFSVERPDGSNFTLKIRSTKLEDSAMYFCASETGTAYYEQYFGPGTRLTVT.

The chain combines TRBV28 with TRBJ2-7, with 9 positions matching TRBD2. This CDR3 region has 15 residues. Trimming cost V 4 bases and J 2 bases; bases outside gene matches: 6. Germline CDR1 MDHEN, CDR2 SYDVKM. The CDR3 nucleotides are TGTGCCAGCAGTTCGGGACTAGCAAGGACCTACGAGCAGTACTTC. Its protein is CASSSGLARTYEQYF. Supplemented by reference TRBV28 and TRBJ2-7, the full variable domain reads DVKVTQSSRYLVKRTGEKVFLECVQDMDHENMFWYRQDPGLGLRLIYFSYDVKMKEKGDIPEGYSVSREKKERFSLILESASTNQTSMYLCASSSGLARTYEQYFGPGTRLTVT.

This clone was seen a single time. The chain combines TRBV5-4 with TRBJ1-2; the D gene is possibly TRBD1 (6 bases). V lost 1 base to trimming and J lost 4 bases, with 23 bases between them. The CDR3 sequence is 18 residues long. The germline V gene encodes CDR1 SGHNT and CDR2 YYREEE (reference sequence). In nucleotides, the CDR3 is TGTGCCAGCAGCTTGACCCCGGACAGCCACTCCAAATTCTATGGCTACACCTTC. Translated, it gives CASSLTPDSHSKFYGYTF.

This clone was counted a single time. This chain uses TRBV28 with TRBJ1-1; D not resolved. The length of the CDR3 is 16 residues. V was clipped by 2 bases and J by 1 base, with 14 bases between them. Per the germline V gene, CDR1 is MDHEN and CDR2 is SYDVKM. CDR3 nucleotides: TGTGCCAGCAGTTTAGTGGCCCTACCAGGGAACACTGAAGCTTTCTTT. Protein product: CASSLVALPGNTEAFF.

J is TRBJ2-7 and V is TRBV7-6; 9 bases line up with TRBD1. This CDR3 is 14 amino acids long. The germline gives CDR1 SGHVS, CDR2 FNYEAQ. V was pared by 4 bases and J by 7 bases, with 8 bases of the junction left unmatched. CDR3 sequence: CASSSRDRVGEQYF. As DNA, the CDR3 is TGTGCCAGCAGCTCCAGGGACAGGGTGGGGGAGCAGTACTTC.

The chain combines TRBV29-1 with TRBJ2-7, with 10 positions matching TRBD1. The CDR3 is made up of 12 amino acids. Germline CDR1 reads SQVTM; CDR2 reads ANQGSEA. V trimming: 7 bases; J trimming: 5 bases; junction bases outside the gene matches: 5. The CDR3 bases are TGCAGCGGAGCCGGGACAGGGGACGAGCAGTACTTC. It encodes CSGAGTGDEQYF.

The chain carries TRBV11-2 and TRBJ2-7; a weak D match, TRBD1 (6 bases). V gave up 1 base and J gave up 6 bases, with 22 bases separating them. Germline CDR1 reads SGHAT; CDR2 reads FQNNGV. CDR3 length equals 17 residues. This CDR3 is CASSLVKTGRVGSEQYF. The CDR3 bases are TGTGCCAGCAGCTTAGTAAAGACAGGCCGAGTGGGATCCGAGCAGTACTTC.

This chain connects TRBV3-1 (or the pseudogene TRBV3-2) to TRBJ2-2, with 7 bases fitting TRBD1. The CDR3 has 17 amino acids. The trim removed 10 bases at V and 3 bases at J, leaving 17 bases unmatched. Germline assignment: CDR1 LGHDT and CDR2 YNNKEL (reference sequence). CDR3 DNA: TGTGCCATTTCGAACCTGGGGTCGAGGGGGCACACCGGGGAGCTGTTTTTT. The encoded protein is CAISNLGSRGHTGELFF.

The chain combines TRBV15 with TRBJ1-4; D may be TRBD1 (6 bases). V was pared by 5 bases and J by 7 bases, with 17 bases between. The CDR3 consists of 15 residues. Per germline, CDR1 LNHNV and CDR2 YYDKDF (reference sequence). CDR3 loop: CATSGLAGGSEKLFF. The CDR3, as DNA: TGTGCCACCAGCGGCTTAGCGGGGGGCTCTGAAAAACTGTTTTTT.

The chain carries TRBV11-2 and TRBJ1-1, with D unclear. V dropped 4 bases and J dropped 7 bases, with 22 bases sitting between them. CDR1 and CDR2 (germline): SGHAT, FQNNGV. This CDR3 is built from 16 residues. In nucleotides, the CDR3 is TGTGCCAGCAGCTCAAACAGACCCACTGAGTTCGATGAAGCTTTCTTT. Protein sequence: CASSSNRPTEFDEAFF. The whole variable domain, remainder taken from reference TRBV11-2 and TRBJ1-1, is EAGVAQSPRYKIIEKRQSVAFWCNPISGHATLYWYQQILGQGPKLLIQFQNNGVVDDSQLPKDRFSAERLKGVDSTLKIQPAKLEDSAVYLCASSSNRPTEFDEAFFGQGTRLTVV.

Only one count was recorded for this clone. V gene TRBV27 combines with J gene TRBJ2-7, with D possibly being TRBD1 (5 bases). The CDR3 length is 14 residues. The germline V gene encodes CDR1 MNHEY and CDR2 SMNVEV (reference sequence). The germline V and J ends were trimmed by 7 bases and 0 bases, with 13 bases remaining between them. This CDR3 reads CASTTGGYSYEQYF. The CDR3 DNA is TGTGCCAGCACCACAGGTGGGTACTCCTACGAGCAGTACTTC.

This clone was observed once. The rearrangement uses TRBV27 and TRBJ1-6, with D tentatively TRBD1 (5 bases). This CDR3 has 15 residues. V was clipped by 3 bases and J by 4 bases, with 10 bases between them. Germline V gives CDR1 MNHEY, CDR2 SMNVEV (reference sequence). In DNA form, the CDR3 reads TGTGCCAGCAGTTTCAGGGATGGGTATAATTCACCCCTCCACTTT. Protein: CASSFRDGYNSPLHF.

V usage is TRBV4-1 and J usage is TRBJ1-5; no firm D call. The CDR3 totals 12 residues. The germline gives CDR1 MGHRA, CDR2 YSYEKL. Trimming cost V 4 bases and J 10 bases, with 11 bases left between them. The CDR3 sequence is CASSPPPRPQHF. CDR3 in DNA: TGCGCCAGCAGCCCACCACCGCGTCCCCAGCATTTT.

V is TRBV9 and J is TRBJ2-7; D unresolved. V was trimmed by 0 bases and J by 3 bases, leaving 10 bases between them. The CDR3 runs to 14 residues. Germline V gene lookup returns CDR1 SGDLS and CDR2 YYNGEE. The CDR3 DNA sequence: TGTGCCAGCAGCGTAGAAGCCAGAGGCTACGAGCAGTACTTC. Amino acids: CASSVEARGYEQYF. The full variable domain, its missing parts supplied by reference TRBV9 and TRBJ2-7, is DSGVTQTPKHLITATGQRVTLRCSPRSGDLSVYWYQQSLDQGLQFLIQYYNGEERAKGNILERFSAQQFPDLHSELNLSSLELGDSALYFCASSVEARGYEQYFGPGTRLTVT.

About this clone: Other DNA sequences in the same sample also yield this CDR3. This chain connects TRBV15 to TRBJ1-5; D is ambiguous. Germline-derived CDR1 and CDR2 are LNHNV and YYDKDF (reference sequence). V dropped 0 bases and J dropped 4 bases, with 10 bases sitting between them. CDR3 length equals 15 residues. DNA for the CDR3: TGTGCCACCAGCAGAGATCGAGGCAGTAATCAGCCCCAGCATTTT. This encodes CATSRDRGSNQPQHF. The whole variable domain, filled in from reference TRBV15 and TRBJ1-5, reads DAMVIQNPRYQVTQFGKPVTLSCSQTLNHNVMYWYQQKSSQAPKLLFHYYDKDFNNEADTPDNFQSRRPNTSFCFLDIRSPGLGDTAMYLCATSRDRGSNQPQHFGDGTRLSIL.

This chain joins TRBV19 and TRBJ2-7; perhaps TRBD2 as D (5 bases). From germline, CDR1 is LNHDA and CDR2 SQIVND (reference sequence). The CDR3 spans 14 residues. V was clipped by 5 bases and J by 0 bases, with 11 bases between them. Here the CDR3 DNA reads TGTGCCAGTAGTTTCTCGGGGAGCTCCTACGAGCAGTACTTC. This sequence encodes CASSFSGSSYEQYF.

The chain links TRBV30 to TRBJ2-7; 7 nucleotides match TRBD1. After removal of 2 bases from V and 2 bases from J, the junction contained 6 bases not matched to a gene. The CDR3 is 14 amino acids. Per the germline V gene, CDR1 is GTSNPN and CDR2 is SVGIG (reference sequence). The CDR3 sequence: CAWSRGTVPYEQYF. DNA for the CDR3: TGTGCCTGGAGTAGGGGGACAGTTCCCTACGAGCAGTACTTC.

The J gene is TRBJ2-6, the V gene TRBV4-2; 7 bases match TRBD2. Germline CDR1 is LGHNA and CDR2 is YNFKEQ. V lost 0 bases to trimming and J lost 2 bases; unmatched junction nucleotides: 1. CDR3 size: 16 residues. The CDR3 DNA sequence: TGTGCCAGCAGCCAAGATGGGGGGGCTGGGGCCAACGTCCTGACTTTC. Protein: CASSQDGGAGANVLTF.